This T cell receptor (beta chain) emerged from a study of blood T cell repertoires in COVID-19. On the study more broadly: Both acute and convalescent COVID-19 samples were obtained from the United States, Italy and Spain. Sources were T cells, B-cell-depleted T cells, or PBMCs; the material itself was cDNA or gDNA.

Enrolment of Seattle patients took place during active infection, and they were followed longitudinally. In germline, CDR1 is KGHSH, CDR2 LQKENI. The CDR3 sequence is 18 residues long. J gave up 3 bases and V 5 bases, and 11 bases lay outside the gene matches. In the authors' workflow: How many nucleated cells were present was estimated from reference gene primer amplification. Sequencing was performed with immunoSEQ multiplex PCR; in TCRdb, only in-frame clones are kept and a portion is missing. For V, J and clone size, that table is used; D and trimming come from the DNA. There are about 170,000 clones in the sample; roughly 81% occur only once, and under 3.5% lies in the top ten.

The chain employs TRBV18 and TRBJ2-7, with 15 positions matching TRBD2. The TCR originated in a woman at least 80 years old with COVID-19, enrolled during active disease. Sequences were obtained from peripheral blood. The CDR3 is CASSKFPGLAGGFYEQYF. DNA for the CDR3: TGTGCCAGCTCAAAATTTCCGGGACTAGCGGGGGGATTCTACGAGCAGTACTTC.